This T cell receptor beta chain was captured in a study of regulatory T cells in long-lasting Graves disease. The time point here: newly diagnosed GD, antithyroid drugs for less than 3 months. PBMCs provided the RNA from which the TCR library was made. American Thyroid Association guidelines defined Graves' disease diagnosis. The CDR3 is 13 amino acids. Trimming took off 4 bases at V and 10 bases at J, with 14 bases between the two ends. CDR1 MDHEN and CDR2 SYDVKM come from the germline V gene. With iRepertoire HTBI primers and Arm-PCR of CDR3 regions, TCR beta libraries were built. MiXCR, run by TCRdb on the multiplex PCR reads, gives a single entry per CDR3 protein. The table includes around 500,000 distinct CDR3 sequences, roughly 13% detected once. There are many counts of this clonotype. These data also featured in a second study, about T cells in Graves' hyperthyroidism and ophthalmopathy. That study reports: The HTBI set primed first-round TCR CDR3 RT-PCR.

This TCR was sampled from a man aged 25 to 45 with Graves disease. The chain links TRBV28 to TRBJ2-1; possibly TRBD1 for D (5 bases). The specimen was peripheral blood mononuclear cells (PBMCs), collected at new diagnosis, from a patient treated with antithyroid drugs. CDR3 sequence: CASSSPQGGEQFF. The CDR3 DNA is TGTGCCAGCAGTTCCCCCCAGGGTGGGGAGCAGTTCTTC.